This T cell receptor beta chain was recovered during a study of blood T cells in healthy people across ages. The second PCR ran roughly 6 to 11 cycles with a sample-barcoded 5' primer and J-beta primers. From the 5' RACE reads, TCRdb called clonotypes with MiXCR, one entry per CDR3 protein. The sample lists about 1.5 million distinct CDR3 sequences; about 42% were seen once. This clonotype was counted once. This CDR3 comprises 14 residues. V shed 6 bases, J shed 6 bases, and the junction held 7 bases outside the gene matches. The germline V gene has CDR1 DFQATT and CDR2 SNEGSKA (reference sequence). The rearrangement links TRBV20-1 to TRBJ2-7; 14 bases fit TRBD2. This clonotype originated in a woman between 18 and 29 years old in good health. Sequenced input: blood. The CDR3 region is CSALSGTSGSEQYF. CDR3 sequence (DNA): TGCAGTGCCTTATCCGGGACTAGCGGGAGCGAGCAGTACTTC.